Listed here are 21 T cell receptor beta chains from one sample, sequenced in a study of memory CD4+ T cells and cytomegalovirus serostatus. Some clones are missing from TCRdb's copy, which holds only in-frame ones; the method was immunoSEQ multiplex PCR. Of about 58,000 clones listed, approximately 77% are singletons. The sort gate was single viable CD3+CD4+CD8-CD45RO+ cells for memory CD4+ T cells. Sequencing was carried out using memory CD4+ T cells from blood. These receptors were obtained from an adult in good health and CMV-seronegative. Some clones in this sample may be carry-over from other donors' samples.

This clone was seen more than once but under ten times. V and J are TRBV2 and TRBJ2-1; D is perhaps TRBD2 (5 bases). Trimming shortened V by 5 bases and J by 0 bases, and 11 bases separated the two germline ends. The CDR3 is made up of 15 amino acids. Germline V gives CDR1 SNHLY, CDR2 FYNNEI. CDR3 residues: CASSQSGGSYNEQFF. The CDR3 DNA reads as TGTGCCAGCAGTCAGAGCGGTGGCTCCTACAATGAGCAGTTCTTC.

This clone occurred once. V and J are TRBV29-1 and TRBJ2-5; possibly TRBD1 for D (6 bases). Near its end, the DNA agrees better with TRBJ2-7, so the J call may be wrong. CDR3 length: 11 residues. CDR1 is SQVTM, CDR2 ANQGSEA, per germline. The CDR3 loop reads CSANRDYEQYF. The CDR3 nucleotides are TGCAGCGCAAACAGGGACTACGAGCAGTACTTC.

The chain has TRBV29-1 and TRBJ1-3; a possible D gene is TRBD1 (6 bases). The CDR3 totals 15 residues. Germline lookup yields CDR1 SQVTM and CDR2 ANQGSEA. The germline V and J ends were trimmed by 4 bases and 0 bases, with 13 bases remaining between them. The CDR3: CSVGQGSSSGNTIYF. CDR3 nucleotide sequence: TGCAGCGTTGGGCAGGGGTCTAGCTCTGGAAACACCATATATTTT.

This clone has just a few counts. V and J are TRBV27 and TRBJ1-1; no clear D gene. The CDR3 extends over 13 amino acids. V was shortened by 3 bases and J by 3 bases, with 8 bases between the two germline ends. Germline CDR1 MNHEY, CDR2 SMNVEV (reference sequence). The CDR3: CASSLVGYTEAFF. CDR3 bases: TGTGCCAGCAGTTTGGTTGGGTACACTGAAGCTTTCTTT.

V and J are TRBV29-1 and TRBJ1-4; D not resolved. This CDR3 has 13 residues. The germline gives CDR1 SQVTM, CDR2 ANQGSEA. V was pared by 6 bases and J by 7 bases, with 15 bases between. The CDR3 sequence: CSVQRVFGEKLFF. The DNA for the CDR3 is TGCAGCGTCCAGAGGGTGTTCGGTGAAAAACTGTTTTTT.

This clone was detected a few times. The chain is built from TRBV5-4 and TRBJ1-2, with a weak D call TRBD1 (5 bases). The germline V gene has CDR1 SGHNT and CDR2 YYREEE (reference sequence). Trimming took off 0 bases at V and 5 bases at J, with 11 bases between the two ends. The CDR3 runs 14 residues. The CDR3 nucleotides are TGTGCCAGCAGCTTGGGCAGGGAGCTGTATGGCTACACCTTC. Encoded protein: CASSLGRELYGYTF.

The V gene is TRBV5-6, the J gene TRBJ2-7, with 10 positions matching TRBD1. Losses at the gene ends were 4 bases for V and 2 bases for J; bases not matched to a gene: 3. In germline, CDR1 is SGHDT, CDR2 YYEEEE. This CDR3 is 14 amino acids long. CDR3 protein: CASSPGTGAYEQYF. Written as DNA, the CDR3 is TGTGCCAGCAGCCCCGGGACAGGGGCCTACGAGCAGTACTTC.

The chain has TRBV5-5 and TRBJ2-7; D possibly corresponds to TRBD2 (6 bases). In germline, CDR1 is SGHKS, CDR2 YYEKEE (reference sequence). V shed 5 bases and J shed 0 bases, with 12 bases lying between them. The CDR3 totals 14 residues. CDR3 loop: CASRSGTGSYEQYF. In DNA form, the CDR3 reads TGTGCCAGCAGATCCGGGACTGGCTCCTACGAGCAGTACTTC.

J is TRBJ2-5 and V is TRBV9; TRBD1 agrees at 11 bases. The junction had 5 bases not matched to a gene; V was cut back by 0 bases and J by 4 bases. CDR1 and CDR2 (germline): SGDLS, YYNGEE. The CDR3 has 16 amino acids. This chain's CDR3 is CASSVELGTGGETQYF. The CDR3 DNA sequence: TGTGCCAGCAGCGTAGAGTTGGGGACAGGGGGAGAGACCCAGTACTTC.

V is TRBV14 and J is TRBJ2-1; D may be TRBD2 (6 bases). This CDR3 comprises 17 residues. The V gene's germline CDR1 is SGHDN and CDR2 FVKESK. The V end was cut by 0 bases, the J end by 3 bases, with 15 bases between. Here the CDR3 reads CASSQDRGGAHYNEQFF. The CDR3 nucleotides read TGTGCCAGCAGCCAAGATAGAGGCGGGGCCCACTACAATGAGCAGTTCTTC.

For the CDR3, the DNA is TGTGCCAGTAGCCTCACAGGTTATGATGGTGGCTACACCTTC. It encodes CASSLTGYDGGYTF. The chain is built from TRBV19 and TRBJ1-2; D perhaps matches TRBD1 (5 bases). With 6 bases removed from V and 7 bases from J, the gap between germline ends came to 18 bases. This CDR3 comprises 14 residues. Germline CDR1 reads LNHDA; CDR2 reads SQIVND (reference sequence).

The CDR3 DNA reads TGTGCCAGCAGTGAGAGCCTAGTACGAAGCTACGAGCAGTACTTC. Protein: CASSESLVRSYEQYF. The V and J genes are TRBV2 and TRBJ2-7; D is unclear. Looked up from germline, CDR1 is SNHLY and CDR2 is FYNNEI. Between the trimmed V and J ends, which lost 3 bases and 3 bases, there was a span of 15 bases. The CDR3 has 15 residues.

In its sample, this clone was seen once. The chain combines TRBV4-2 with TRBJ2-1; TRBD2 matches 7 bases. In germline, CDR1 is LGHNA, CDR2 YNFKEQ. The CDR3 is 16 residues long. The J segment lost 11 bases and the V segment lost 0 bases, leaving 13 bases of the junction unmatched. The CDR3 DNA is TGTGCCAGCAGCCAAGATCGGACGGGTGGGAGGGTCCAGCAGTTCTTC. Its protein product is CASSQDRTGGRVQQFF.

The chain combines TRBV6-5 with TRBJ1-2; the match to TRBD1 covers 7 bases. V was clipped by 5 bases and J by 4 bases; unmatched bases: 4. This CDR3 comprises 13 residues. The V gene's germline CDR1 is MNHEY and CDR2 SVGAGI. Here the CDR3 DNA reads TGTGCCAGCAGTCAGAACAGGGGCTATGGCTACACCTTC. This gives the protein CASSQNRGYGYTF.

This sequence joins TRBV10-3 and TRBJ2-4, with TRBD2 identical over 9 bases. The junction had 7 bases not matched to a gene; V was cut back by 10 bases and J by 0 bases. Germline-derived CDR1 and CDR2 are ENHRY and SYGVKD. This CDR3 is built from 15 residues. The CDR3 region is CATGAGGGAKNIQYF. In nucleotides, the CDR3 is TGTGCCACCGGGGCGGGAGGGGGAGCCAAAAACATTCAGTACTTC.

This sequence joins TRBV2 and TRBJ2-7; unclear D gene. Germline V gene data show CDR1 as SNHLY and CDR2 as FYNNEI. V lost 4 bases to trimming and J lost 6 bases, with 19 bases between them. The CDR3 runs 15 residues. This CDR3 is CASSVEFGYLREQYF. The CDR3, as DNA: TGTGCCAGCAGTGTGGAGTTCGGCTACCTTCGCGAGCAGTACTTC.

The V and J genes are TRBV7-9 and TRBJ2-7, with unresolved D. Deletions cut 0 bases from V and 2 bases from J, with 2 bases between. The germline V gene has CDR1 SEHNR and CDR2 FQNEAQ (reference sequence). The CDR3 has 12 amino acids. CDR3 DNA: TGTGCCAGCAGCTTAGCAACCTACGAGCAGTACTTC. Its translation is CASSLATYEQYF.

The chain couples TRBV28 to TRBJ2-1, with D perhaps matching TRBD1 or TRBD2 (5 bases each). V was shortened by 1 base and J by 2 bases, with 12 bases between the two germline ends. The CDR3 is 16 residues long. Germline V lookup: CDR1 MDHEN, CDR2 SYDVKM. DNA for the CDR3: TGTGCCAGCAGTTTATTCAGAGGGGATACCTACAATGAGCAGTTCTTC. Amino acids: CASSLFRGDTYNEQFF.

This chain uses TRBV7-9 with TRBJ2-3; D gene ambiguous. The CDR3 has 15 residues. Between the trimmed V and J ends, which lost 0 bases and 2 bases, there was a span of 9 bases. Germline V lookup: CDR1 SEHNR, CDR2 FQNEAQ (reference sequence). CDR3 DNA sequence: TGTGCCAGCAGCTTAGCTTCGGCGATCACAGATACGCAGTATTTT. Its protein product is CASSLASAITDTQYF.

V usage is TRBV6-6 and J usage is TRBJ2-5; D tentatively reads TRBD1 or TRBD2 (5 bases each). CDR3 length equals 13 residues. V lost 6 bases and J 5 bases, leaving 13 bases between the germline ends. Germline V lookup: CDR1 MNHNY, CDR2 SVGAGI (reference sequence). The CDR3 loop reads CASSHGWGETQYF. The CDR3 DNA sequence: TGTGCCAGCAGCCACGGGTGGGGGGAGACCCAGTACTTC.

The chain employs TRBV5-1 and TRBJ1-2; weak D call: TRBD1 (5 bases). The CDR3 is 12 amino acids. Trimming took 2 bases from V and 7 from J, leaving 9 bases between them. Per the germline V gene, CDR1 is SGHRS and CDR2 is YFSETQ. In DNA, the CDR3 is TGCGCCAGCAGCTTAGGGGCTGGTGGCTACACCTTC. Its translation is CASSLGAGGYTF.